These T cell receptor beta chains were read from a single sample in a study of OX40 agonist ivuxolimab in advanced cancers. Sequencing used immunoSEQ multiplex PCR; TCRdb keeps in-frame clones, though not all of them. The repertoire includes tens of thousands of clones, less than 85% of them detected once, and 4% sits in the top ten. Sequences were derived from CD4+ or CD8+ T cells sorted from blood, sampled in a trial of the OX40 agonist ivuxolimab. Receptor source: an adult with an advanced solid tumor such as melanoma, head and neck, liver or kidney cancer. Both conserved end residues are part of each CDR3. D genes are given only for firm matches. Expanded clones are given a class, and other clones once, few, many or no size at all.

clone_size: -; d_call: TRBD1; j_call: TRBJ2-1; v_call: TRBV18; cdr3_nt: TGTGCCAGCTCACCAGACAGGGTCTACAATGAGCAGTTCTTC; cdr3_aa: CASSPDRVYNEQFF
clone_size: -; d_call: -; j_call: TRBJ1-3; v_call: TRBV6-6; cdr3_nt: TGTGCCAGCAGTTTGGGGTGGAAGGATTCTGGAAACACCATATATTTT; cdr3_aa: CASSLGWKDSGNTIYF
clone_size: -; d_call: -; j_call: TRBJ2-7; v_call: TRBV18; cdr3_nt: TGTGCCAGCTCTCTCCTAGAGGGGAGACGGGCCTACGAGCAGTACTTC; cdr3_aa: CASSLLEGRRAYEQYF
clone_size: once; d_call: -; j_call: TRBJ1-1; v_call: TRBV28; cdr3_nt: TGTGCCAGCAGCCCTTCACTTTGGATTTCTTGGGCTGAAGCTTTCTTT; cdr3_aa: CASSPSLWISWAEAFF
clone_size: few; d_call: -; j_call: TRBJ2-5; v_call: TRBV6-1; cdr3_nt: TGTGCCAGCAGTGAAGTGGCACGGACGCGTGGGACCCAGTACTTC; cdr3_aa: CASSEVARTRGTQYF
clone_size: -; d_call: -; j_call: TRBJ2-5; v_call: TRBV9; cdr3_nt: TGTGCCAGCAGCGTACAGGCTGAGACCCAGTACTTC; cdr3_aa: CASSVQAETQYF
clone_size: -; d_call: TRBD2; j_call: TRBJ2-3; v_call: TRBV6-5; cdr3_nt: TGTGCCAGCAGTTGGGGGACTAGCGGGGTTTTAGATACGCAGTATTTT; cdr3_aa: CASSWGTSGVLDTQYF
clone_size: -; d_call: TRBD2; j_call: TRBJ2-2; v_call: TRBV9; cdr3_nt: TGTGCCAGCAGCGTCGCGGCTAGCGGTTTTTACACCGGGGAGCTGTTTTTT; cdr3_aa: CASSVAASGFYTGELFF
clone_size: -; d_call: -; j_call: TRBJ2-7; v_call: TRBV7-8; cdr3_nt: TGTGCCAGCAGCTTGAGCTCGGCCGGCGAGCAGTACTTC; cdr3_aa: CASSLSSAGEQYF
clone_size: -; d_call: -; j_call: TRBJ2-2; v_call: TRBV7-3; cdr3_nt: TGTGCCAGCAGCCCTAGGGGGAACACCGGGGAGCTGTTTTTT; cdr3_aa: CASSPRGNTGELFF
clone_size: -; d_call: -; j_call: TRBJ2-3; v_call: TRBV2; cdr3_nt: TGTGCCAGCAGCACCGCACAGCTAGGGGATACGCAGTATTTT; cdr3_aa: CASSTAQLGDTQYF
clone_size: once; d_call: -; j_call: TRBJ2-7; v_call: TRBV2; cdr3_nt: TGTGCCAGCAGTGACGACATCTACGAGCAGTACTTC; cdr3_aa: CASSDDIYEQYF
clone_size: -; d_call: -; j_call: TRBJ1-5; v_call: TRBV19; cdr3_nt: TGTGCCAGTAGTATCTCAAATCAGCCCCAGCATTTT; cdr3_aa: CASSISNQPQHF
clone_size: -; d_call: TRBD1; j_call: TRBJ2-2; v_call: TRBV6-5; cdr3_nt: TGTGCCAGCAGAGCGACAGGGGGCTACACCGGGGAGCTGTTTTTT; cdr3_aa: CASRATGGYTGELFF
clone_size: -; d_call: -; j_call: TRBJ2-1; v_call: TRBV5-1; cdr3_nt: TGCGCCAGCAGCTTGGCCACAGGGTCCAGCTCCTACAATGAGCAGTTCTTC; cdr3_aa: CASSLATGSSSYNEQFF
clone_size: -; d_call: TRBD2; j_call: TRBJ2-7; v_call: TRBV7-9; cdr3_nt: TGTGCCAGCAGTCGCCCCGGGACTAGCTCCTACGAGCAGTACTTC; cdr3_aa: CASSRPGTSSYEQYF
clone_size: -; d_call: TRBD1; j_call: TRBJ2-2; v_call: TRBV5-4; cdr3_nt: TGTGCCAGCAGCTACGACAGGGGAGTAACCGGGGAGCTGTTTTTT; cdr3_aa: CASSYDRGVTGELFF
clone_size: -; d_call: TRBD1; j_call: TRBJ1-5; v_call: TRBV6-1; cdr3_nt: TGTGCCAGCAGTGGTCGTCTTGGACAGGGGGATCGCCAGCCCCAGCATTTT; cdr3_aa: CASSGRLGQGDRQPQHF
clone_size: -; d_call: TRBD1; j_call: TRBJ1-6; v_call: TRBV28; cdr3_nt: TGTGCCAGCAGGGCGGAGGGACAGGGACGTAGGTATAATTCACCCCTCCACTTT; cdr3_aa: CASRAEGQGRRYNSPLHF
clone_size: -; d_call: -; j_call: TRBJ1-2; v_call: TRBV9; cdr3_nt: TGTGCCAGCAGCGTACGGGACCTAGGCGGCTATGGCTACACCTTC; cdr3_aa: CASSVRDLGGYGYTF
clone_size: few; d_call: -; j_call: TRBJ2-4; v_call: TRBV7-9; cdr3_nt: TGTGCCAGCAGCTTAGCAGTCGACATAGCCAAAAACATTCAGTACTTC; cdr3_aa: CASSLAVDIAKNIQYF
clone_size: -; d_call: -; j_call: TRBJ2-1; v_call: TRBV5-6; cdr3_nt: TGTGCCAGCAGCTTGGAGTTAGGGAGTTGGAGTGAGCAGTTCTTC; cdr3_aa: CASSLELGSWSEQFF
clone_size: -; d_call: -; j_call: TRBJ1-5; v_call: TRBV6-5; cdr3_nt: TGTGCCAGCAGTCGCCGAAACAATCAGCCCCAGCATTTT; cdr3_aa: CASSRRNNQPQHF
clone_size: -; d_call: TRBD1; j_call: TRBJ1-2; v_call: TRBV5-1; cdr3_nt: TGCGCCAGCAGCTCACCGGGACAGGGGGCAATCTCTGGCTACACCTTC; cdr3_aa: CASSSPGQGAISGYTF
clone_size: -; d_call: -; j_call: TRBJ2-1; v_call: TRBV2; cdr3_nt: TGTGCCAGCAAATCGGACAGTAACAATGAGCAGTTCTTC; cdr3_aa: CASKSDSNNEQFF
clone_size: medium-sized; d_call: -; j_call: TRBJ1-5; v_call: TRBV6-5; cdr3_nt: TGTGCCAGCTGTCCGGGCAGGGGCAATCAGCCCCAGCATTTT; cdr3_aa: CASCPGRGNQPQHF
clone_size: -; d_call: -; j_call: TRBJ2-2; v_call: TRBV7-9; cdr3_nt: TGTGCCAGCCCTGGTTCGGTCACCGGGGAGCTGTTTTTT; cdr3_aa: CASPGSVTGELFF
clone_size: -; d_call: -; j_call: TRBJ1-1; v_call: TRBV30; cdr3_nt: TGTGCCTGGAGTGTATGGGGGAACACTGAAGCTTTCTTT; cdr3_aa: CAWSVWGNTEAFF
clone_size: -; d_call: -; j_call: TRBJ1-5; v_call: TRBV4-2; cdr3_nt: TGTGCCAGCAGCCAGGAGGGAAAAGGACAGCCCCAGCATTTT; cdr3_aa: CASSQEGKGQPQHF
clone_size: few; d_call: -; j_call: TRBJ2-1; v_call: TRBV19; cdr3_nt: TGTGCTTCAAGACGTGGGACCCAATACAATGAGCAGTTCTTC; cdr3_aa: CASRRGTQYNEQFF
clone_size: -; d_call: -; j_call: TRBJ1-1; v_call: TRBV6-1; cdr3_nt: TGTGCCAGCAGTGATAGGGCAGCAGAGGACACTGAAGCTTTCTTT; cdr3_aa: CASSDRAAEDTEAFF
clone_size: -; d_call: TRBD2; j_call: TRBJ2-1; v_call: TRBV28; cdr3_nt: TGTGCCAGCAGTACCCCCGGGACTAGCGGGAAGCCCTACAATGAGCAGTTCTTC; cdr3_aa: CASSTPGTSGKPYNEQFF
clone_size: -; d_call: -; j_call: TRBJ1-5; v_call: TRBV10-3; cdr3_nt: TGTGCCATCAGCGCGGGGGGTAGCCAGCCCCAGCATTTT; cdr3_aa: CAISAGGSQPQHF
clone_size: -; d_call: -; j_call: TRBJ2-2; v_call: TRBV5-5; cdr3_nt: TGTGCCAGCAGCTTGGACCAGTTCCTCACCGGGGAGCTGTTTTTT; cdr3_aa: CASSLDQFLTGELFF
clone_size: -; d_call: -; j_call: TRBJ1-1; v_call: TRBV19; cdr3_nt: TGTGCCAGTAGTATGGGAATGAACACTGAAGCTTTCTTT; cdr3_aa: CASSMGMNTEAFF
clone_size: -; d_call: -; j_call: TRBJ2-3; v_call: TRBV7-9; cdr3_nt: TGTGCCAGCAGCTTAGCGGGTCCAGATACGCAGTATTTT; cdr3_aa: CASSLAGPDTQYF
clone_size: few; d_call: -; j_call: TRBJ1-5; v_call: TRBV7-8; cdr3_nt: TGTGCCAGCAGCTCGTCAGGCAATCAGCCCCAGCATTTT; cdr3_aa: CASSSSGNQPQHF
clone_size: -; d_call: -; j_call: TRBJ1-5; v_call: TRBV6-1; cdr3_nt: TGTGCCAGCAGTGCGGCAGGTAGCAATCAGCCCCAGCATTTT; cdr3_aa: CASSAAGSNQPQHF
clone_size: -; d_call: -; j_call: TRBJ1-5; v_call: TRBV19; cdr3_nt: TGTGCCAGTAGTACCCAGGCGGGTCAGCCCCAGCATTTT; cdr3_aa: CASSTQAGQPQHF
clone_size: -; d_call: -; j_call: TRBJ2-3; v_call: TRBV6-5; cdr3_nt: TGTGCCAGCAGTTACAATGGCAGAGGCACAGATACGCAGTATTTT; cdr3_aa: CASSYNGRGTDTQYF
clone_size: -; d_call: TRBD2; j_call: TRBJ2-7; v_call: TRBV23-1; cdr3_nt: TGCGCCAGCAGTCAATGGGGACTAGCGGGAGAAGATTACTACGAGCAGTACTTC; cdr3_aa: CASSQWGLAGEDYYEQYF
clone_size: -; d_call: -; j_call: TRBJ2-6; v_call: TRBV5-4; cdr3_nt: TGTGCCAGCAGCTTGGTTGGGGTCGGCGGGGCCAACGTCCTGACTTTC; cdr3_aa: CASSLVGVGGANVLTF
clone_size: -; d_call: -; j_call: TRBJ2-7; v_call: TRBV11-2; cdr3_nt: TGTGCCAGCAGCTCCCTAGGGGGGCCTACCTACGAGCAGTACTTC; cdr3_aa: CASSSLGGPTYEQYF
clone_size: -; d_call: -; j_call: TRBJ1-6; v_call: TRBV7-2; cdr3_nt: TGTGCCAGCAGCCCCCGGCACGGTAATTCACCCCTCCACTTT; cdr3_aa: CASSPRHGNSPLHF
clone_size: -; d_call: TRBD1; j_call: TRBJ2-1; v_call: TRBV28; cdr3_nt: TGTGCCAGCAGTTCCCTGCCGGGACAGGGGTCTTCCGAGCAGTTCTTC; cdr3_aa: CASSSLPGQGSSEQFF
clone_size: few; d_call: TRBD2; j_call: TRBJ2-7; v_call: TRBV28; cdr3_nt: TGTGCCAGCAGTTCGGGACTAGCGGGGCGCGGAGTGTACTTC; cdr3_aa: CASSSGLAGRGVYF
clone_size: -; d_call: TRBD1; j_call: TRBJ1-2; v_call: TRBV6-5; cdr3_nt: TGTGCCACCGGGACAGATGTCTATGGCTACACCTTC; cdr3_aa: CATGTDVYGYTF
clone_size: -; d_call: -; j_call: TRBJ1-5; v_call: TRBV4-2; cdr3_nt: TGTGCCAGCAGCCAAGAGGACGGCCGGATCAATCAGCCCCAGCATTTT; cdr3_aa: CASSQEDGRINQPQHF
clone_size: -; d_call: TRBD1; j_call: TRBJ1-1; v_call: TRBV7-6; cdr3_nt: TGTGCCAGCAGCTTGGGGGGACAGGGTGAAGCTTTCTTT; cdr3_aa: CASSLGGQGEAFF
clone_size: -; d_call: -; j_call: TRBJ2-5; v_call: TRBV11-3; cdr3_nt: TGTGCCAGCAGCCCGAGGTTCCGGGAGACCCAGTACTTC; cdr3_aa: CASSPRFRETQYF